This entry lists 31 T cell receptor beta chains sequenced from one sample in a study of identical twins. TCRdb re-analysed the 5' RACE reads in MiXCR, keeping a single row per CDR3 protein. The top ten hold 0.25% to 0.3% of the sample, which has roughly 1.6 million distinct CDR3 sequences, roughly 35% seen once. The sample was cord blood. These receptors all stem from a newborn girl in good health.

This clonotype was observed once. In DNA form, the CDR3 reads TGTGCCAGCAGTGAAACAAGGCTGGGAAGCACAGATACGCAGTATTTT. It is translated as CASSETRLGSTDTQYF. The chain recombines TRBV2 with TRBJ2-3; D ambiguous. From germline, CDR1 is SNHLY and CDR2 FYNNEI. The CDR3 runs to 16 residues. V was trimmed by 2 bases and J by 0 bases, leaving 12 bases between them.

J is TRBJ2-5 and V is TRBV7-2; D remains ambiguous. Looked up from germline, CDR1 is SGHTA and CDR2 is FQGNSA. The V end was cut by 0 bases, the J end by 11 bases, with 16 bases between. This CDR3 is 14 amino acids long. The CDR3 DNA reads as TGTGCCAGCAGCTTAGCGCGAAGGACGGGTGAGCAGTACTTC. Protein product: CASSLARRTGEQYF.

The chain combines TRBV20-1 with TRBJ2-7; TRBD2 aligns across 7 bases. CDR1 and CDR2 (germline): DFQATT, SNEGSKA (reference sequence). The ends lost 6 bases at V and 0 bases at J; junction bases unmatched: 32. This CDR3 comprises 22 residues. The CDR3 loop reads CSAEGKGRLASSNVQSSYEQYF. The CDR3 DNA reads TGCAGTGCCGAGGGAAAGGGGCGACTAGCAAGCTCCAATGTCCAGAGCTCCTACGAGCAGTACTTC.

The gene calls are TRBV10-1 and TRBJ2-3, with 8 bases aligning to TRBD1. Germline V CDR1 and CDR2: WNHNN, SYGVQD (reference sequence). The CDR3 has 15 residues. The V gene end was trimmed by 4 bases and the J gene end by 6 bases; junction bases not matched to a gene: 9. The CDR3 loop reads CASSGIGQGGDTQYF. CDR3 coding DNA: TGCGCCAGCAGTGGGATTGGACAGGGTGGGGATACGCAGTATTTT.

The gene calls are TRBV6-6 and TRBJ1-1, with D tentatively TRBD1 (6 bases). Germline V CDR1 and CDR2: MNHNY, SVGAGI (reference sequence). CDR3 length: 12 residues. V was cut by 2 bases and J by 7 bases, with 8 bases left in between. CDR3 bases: TGTGCCAGCAGTTACCCGACAGGTGAAGCTTTCTTT. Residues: CASSYPTGEAFF.

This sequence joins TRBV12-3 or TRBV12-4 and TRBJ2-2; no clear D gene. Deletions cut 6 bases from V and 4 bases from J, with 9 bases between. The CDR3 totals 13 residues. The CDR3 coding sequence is TGTGCCAGCAGCCATGGATCCACCGGGGAGCTGTTTTTT. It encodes CASSHGSTGELFF.

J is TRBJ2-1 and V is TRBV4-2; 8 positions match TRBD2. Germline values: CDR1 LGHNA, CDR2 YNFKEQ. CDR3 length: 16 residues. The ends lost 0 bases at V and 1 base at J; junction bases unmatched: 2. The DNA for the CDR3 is TGTGCCAGCAGCCAAGAACGACTAGCGTCCTACAATGAGCAGTTCTTC. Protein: CASSQERLASYNEQFF.

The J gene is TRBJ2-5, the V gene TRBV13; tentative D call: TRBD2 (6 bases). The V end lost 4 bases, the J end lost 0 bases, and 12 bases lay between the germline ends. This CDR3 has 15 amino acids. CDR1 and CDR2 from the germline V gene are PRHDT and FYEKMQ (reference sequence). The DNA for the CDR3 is TGTGCCAGCAGCTCTGGTGGGGGGTACCAAGAGACCCAGTACTTC. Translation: CASSSGGGYQETQYF.

This CDR3 reads CASSQRTGQGLIPLHF. For the CDR3, the DNA is TGCGCCAGCAGCCAACGAACGGGACAGGGTCTCATCCCCCTCCACTTT. The genes are TRBV4-1 and TRBJ1-6, with 9 bases identical to TRBD1. Germline V gives CDR1 MGHRA, CDR2 YSYEKL. The CDR3 runs 16 residues. V shed 2 bases and J 13 bases; nucleotides not matched to a gene: 12.

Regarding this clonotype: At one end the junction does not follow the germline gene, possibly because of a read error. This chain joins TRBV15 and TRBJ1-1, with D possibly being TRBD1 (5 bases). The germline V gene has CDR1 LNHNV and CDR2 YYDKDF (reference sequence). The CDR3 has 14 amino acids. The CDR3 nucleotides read TGTGCCACCAACAGAGATCGGGGGTGGACTGAAGCTTTCTTT. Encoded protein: CATNRDRGWTEAFF.

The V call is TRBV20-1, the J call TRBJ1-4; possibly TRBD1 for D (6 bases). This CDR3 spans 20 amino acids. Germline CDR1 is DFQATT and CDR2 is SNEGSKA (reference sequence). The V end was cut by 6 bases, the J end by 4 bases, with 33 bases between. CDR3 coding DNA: TGCAGTGCCGATGTACCTCAGGGGAATACTTACTTACTTAGTAATGAAAAACTGTTTTTT. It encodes CSADVPQGNTYLLSNEKLFF.

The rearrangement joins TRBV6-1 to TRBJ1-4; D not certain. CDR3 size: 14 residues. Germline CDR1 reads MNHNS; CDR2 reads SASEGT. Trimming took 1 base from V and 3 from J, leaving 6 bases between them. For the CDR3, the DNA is TGTGCCAGCAGTGAAGGGCCTTCTAATGAAAAACTGTTTTTT. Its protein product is CASSEGPSNEKLFF.

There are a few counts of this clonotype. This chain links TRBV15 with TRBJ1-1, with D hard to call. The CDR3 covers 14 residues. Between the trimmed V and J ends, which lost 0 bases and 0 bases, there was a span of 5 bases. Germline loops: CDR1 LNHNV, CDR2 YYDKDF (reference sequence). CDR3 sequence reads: CATSRDPLNTEAFF. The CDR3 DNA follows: TGTGCCACCAGCAGAGATCCCCTGAACACTGAAGCTTTCTTT.

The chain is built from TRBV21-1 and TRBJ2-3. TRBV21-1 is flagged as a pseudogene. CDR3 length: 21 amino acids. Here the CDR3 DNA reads TGTGCCAGCAGCAAAGGAGACGGTGACAAGATGATTCTAAGGGAAACAGATACGCAGTATTTT. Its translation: CASSKGDGDKMILRETDTQYF.

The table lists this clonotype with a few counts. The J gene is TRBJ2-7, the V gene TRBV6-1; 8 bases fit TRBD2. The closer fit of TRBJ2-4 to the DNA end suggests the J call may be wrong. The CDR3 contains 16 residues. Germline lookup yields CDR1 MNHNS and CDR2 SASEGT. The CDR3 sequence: CASSGLAGSGENIQYF. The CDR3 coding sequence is TGTGCCAGCAGTGGTCTTGCGGGTAGCGGGGAAAACATTCAGTACTTC.

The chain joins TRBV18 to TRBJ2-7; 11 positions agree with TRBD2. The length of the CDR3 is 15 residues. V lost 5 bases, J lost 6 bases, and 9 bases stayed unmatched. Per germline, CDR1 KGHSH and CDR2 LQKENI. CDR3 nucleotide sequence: TGTGCCAGCTCAGCACTAGCGGGAGATGGAGGCGAGCAGTACTTC. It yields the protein CASSALAGDGGEQYF.

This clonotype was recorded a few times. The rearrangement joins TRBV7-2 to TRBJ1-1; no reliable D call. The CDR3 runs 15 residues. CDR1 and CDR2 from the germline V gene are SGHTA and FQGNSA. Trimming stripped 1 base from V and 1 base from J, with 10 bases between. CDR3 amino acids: CASSLGLSGNTEAFF. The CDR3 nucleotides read TGTGCCAGCAGCTTAGGTCTTAGCGGGAACACTGAAGCTTTCTTT.

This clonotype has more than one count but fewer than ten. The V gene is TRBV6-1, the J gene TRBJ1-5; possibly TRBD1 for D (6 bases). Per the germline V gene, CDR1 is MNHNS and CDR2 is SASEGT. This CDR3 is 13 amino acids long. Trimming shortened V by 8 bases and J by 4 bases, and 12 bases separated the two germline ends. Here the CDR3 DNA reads TGTGCCAGCGAGATGGGGGCAAATCAGCCCCAGCATTTT. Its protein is CASEMGANQPQHF.

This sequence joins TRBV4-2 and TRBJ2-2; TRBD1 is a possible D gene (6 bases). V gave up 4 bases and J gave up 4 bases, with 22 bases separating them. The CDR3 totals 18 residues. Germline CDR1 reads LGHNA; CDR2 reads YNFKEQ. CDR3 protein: CASSPPKEGRGGTGELFF. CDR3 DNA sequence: TGTGCCAGCAGCCCCCCAAAAGAAGGCAGGGGCGGCACCGGGGAGCTGTTTTTT.

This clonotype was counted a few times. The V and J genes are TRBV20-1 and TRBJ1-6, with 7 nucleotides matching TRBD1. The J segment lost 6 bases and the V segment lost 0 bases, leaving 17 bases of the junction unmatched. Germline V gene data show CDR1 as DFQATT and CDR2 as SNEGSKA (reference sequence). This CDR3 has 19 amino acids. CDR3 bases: TGCAGTGCTAGAGATCCTAAGCCGATTTTAGGACAGGTTAATTCACCCCTCCACTTT. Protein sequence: CSARDPKPILGQVNSPLHF.

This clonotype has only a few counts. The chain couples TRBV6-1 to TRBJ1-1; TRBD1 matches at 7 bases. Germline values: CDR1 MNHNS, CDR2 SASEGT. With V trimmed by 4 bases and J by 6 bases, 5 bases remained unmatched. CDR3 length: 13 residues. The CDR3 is CASSVHRGAEAFF. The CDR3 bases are TGTGCCAGCAGTGTACACAGGGGAGCTGAAGCTTTCTTT.

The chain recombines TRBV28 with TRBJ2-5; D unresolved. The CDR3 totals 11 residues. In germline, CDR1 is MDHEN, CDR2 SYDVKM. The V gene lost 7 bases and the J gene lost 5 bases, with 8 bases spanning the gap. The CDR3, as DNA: TGTGCCAGCACCTACGGGGAGACCCAGTACTTC. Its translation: CASTYGETQYF.

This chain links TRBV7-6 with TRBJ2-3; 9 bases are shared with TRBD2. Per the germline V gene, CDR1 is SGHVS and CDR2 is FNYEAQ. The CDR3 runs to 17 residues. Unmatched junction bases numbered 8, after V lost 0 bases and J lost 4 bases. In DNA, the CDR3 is TGTGCCAGCAGCTTAGCGGCTAGCGGGACCTCGGCAGATACGCAGTATTTT. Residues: CASSLAASGTSADTQYF.

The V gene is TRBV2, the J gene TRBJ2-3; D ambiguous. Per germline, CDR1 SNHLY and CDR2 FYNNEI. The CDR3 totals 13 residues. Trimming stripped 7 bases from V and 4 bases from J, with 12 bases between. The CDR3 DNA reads TGTGCCAGCACCGCGTCAGGACCAGATACGCAGTATTTT. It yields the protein CASTASGPDTQYF.

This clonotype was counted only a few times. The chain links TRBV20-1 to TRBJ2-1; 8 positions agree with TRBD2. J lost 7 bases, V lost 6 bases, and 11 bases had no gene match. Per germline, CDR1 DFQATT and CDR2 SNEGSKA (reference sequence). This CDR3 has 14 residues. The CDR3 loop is CSAGGARLTNEQFF. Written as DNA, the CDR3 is TGCAGTGCCGGGGGGGCCCGCTTAACTAATGAGCAGTTCTTC.

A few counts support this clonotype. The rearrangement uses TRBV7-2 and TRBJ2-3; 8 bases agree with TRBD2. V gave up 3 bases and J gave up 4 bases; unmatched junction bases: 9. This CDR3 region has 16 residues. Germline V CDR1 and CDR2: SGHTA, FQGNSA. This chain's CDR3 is CASSLSHSGASDTQYF. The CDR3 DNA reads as TGTGCCAGCAGCTTGTCGCATAGCGGGGCCTCAGATACGCAGTATTTT. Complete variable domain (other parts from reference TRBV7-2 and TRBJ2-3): GAGVSQSPSNKVTEKGKDVELRCDPISGHTALYWYRQSLGQGLEFLIYFQGNSAPDKSGLPSDRFSAERTGGSVSTLTIQRTQQEDSAVYLCASSLSHSGASDTQYFGPGTRLTVL.

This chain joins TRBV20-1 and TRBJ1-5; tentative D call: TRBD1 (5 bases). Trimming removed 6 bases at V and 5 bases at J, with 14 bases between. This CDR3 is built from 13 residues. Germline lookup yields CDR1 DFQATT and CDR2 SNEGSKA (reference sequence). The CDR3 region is CSAGQGLDQPQHF. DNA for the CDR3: TGCAGTGCCGGGCAGGGACTCGATCAGCCCCAGCATTTT.

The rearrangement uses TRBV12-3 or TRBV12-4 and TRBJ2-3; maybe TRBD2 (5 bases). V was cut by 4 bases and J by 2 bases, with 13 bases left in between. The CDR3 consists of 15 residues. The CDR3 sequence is CASSSDRGTTDTQYF. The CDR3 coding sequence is TGTGCCAGCAGTTCGGATCGGGGAACCACAGATACGCAGTATTTT.

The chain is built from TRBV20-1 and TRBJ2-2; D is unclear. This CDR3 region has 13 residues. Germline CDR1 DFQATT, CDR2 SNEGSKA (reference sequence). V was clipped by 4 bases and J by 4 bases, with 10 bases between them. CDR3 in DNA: TGCAGTGCTAAACTCCAGCGCACCGGGGAGCTGTTTTTT. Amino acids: CSAKLQRTGELFF.

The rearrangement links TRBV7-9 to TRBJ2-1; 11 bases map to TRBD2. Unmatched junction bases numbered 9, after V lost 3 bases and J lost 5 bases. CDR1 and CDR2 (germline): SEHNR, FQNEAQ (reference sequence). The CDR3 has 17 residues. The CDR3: CASSFWIAGGRDNEQFF. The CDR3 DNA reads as TGTGCCAGCAGCTTTTGGATAGCGGGAGGGCGGGACAATGAGCAGTTCTTC.

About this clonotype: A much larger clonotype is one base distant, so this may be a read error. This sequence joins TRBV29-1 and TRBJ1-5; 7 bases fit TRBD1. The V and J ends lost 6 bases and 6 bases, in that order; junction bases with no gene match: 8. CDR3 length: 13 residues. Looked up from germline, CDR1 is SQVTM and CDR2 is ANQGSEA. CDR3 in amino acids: CSVRVGGSQPQHF. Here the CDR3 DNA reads TGCAGCGTCAGAGTAGGGGGCAGTCAGCCCCAGCATTTT.